This T cell receptor (beta chain) was retrieved from a study of T cell changes during pregnancy in multiple sclerosis. V was shortened by 3 bases and J by 2 bases, with 11 bases between the two germline ends. The CDR3 has 15 amino acids. CDR1 is LNHDA, CDR2 SQIVND, per germline (reference sequence). Only in-frame clones appear in the TCRdb table, and some are missing; sequencing was by immunoSEQ multiplex PCR. Here the sample spans 70,000 to 75,000 clones, more than 90% being singletons. The clonotype was recovered from a female donor with multiple sclerosis, enrolled in a pregnancy study. Source: peripheral blood, taken in the second trimester of pregnancy. The V call is TRBV19, the J call TRBJ2-1, with D possibly TRBD2 on 5 matching bases. The CDR3 is CASSMSGITYNEQFF. Written as DNA, the CDR3 is TGTGCCAGTAGTATGAGCGGCATCACCTACAATGAGCAGTTCTTC.